The T cell receptor (beta chain) under discussion was sequenced for a study of blood T cell repertoires in COVID-19. Study at large: Sample material is recorded as cDNA or gDNA derived from T cells, B-cell-depleted T cells, or PBMCs.

Participants came from some 23 US areas, aged roughly 18 to 95 years. Germline V CDR1 and CDR2: MNHEY, SVGAGI. Between the trimmed V and J ends, which lost 2 bases and 1 base, there was a span of 8 bases. The CDR3 is made up of 14 amino acids. Sequencing was performed with immunoSEQ multiplex PCR; in TCRdb, only in-frame clones are kept and a portion is missing. The sample consists of a few hundred thousand clones, 85% of them appearing once. Input material: PBMCs or T cells enriched from blood (not recorded which). The V gene is TRBV6-5, the J gene TRBJ1-1; D call uncertain. The receptor comes from a man in his forties or fifties who had recovered from COVID-19. CDR3 amino acids: CASSYAEANTEAFF. CDR3 DNA sequence: TGTGCCAGCAGTTACGCTGAGGCGAACACTGAAGCTTTCTTT.